This T cell receptor beta chain stems from a study of CXCR3-negative and CXCR3-positive naive CD8 T cells. Turning to the study itself: Sequencing gave about 150 million TRB reads overall, about 1.5 +/- 0.3 million per library.

This CDR3 has 15 amino acids. The germline gives CDR1 SEHNR, CDR2 FQNEAQ (reference sequence). CD8+ T cell subsets were each sorted in triplicate, over 250,000 cells apiece. Findings and caveats of the study: Naive CXCR3-positive and CXCR3-negative cells shared TRBV-TRBJ usage; memory cells diverged. Between one naive subset and the other, surface CD5 was comparable, and TCR strength was inferred from TRB CDR3 properties.

In preparing the TRB cDNA libraries, 5' RACE with UMI labels was used. TCRdb processed the 5' RACE reads again and assigns one entry to each CDR3 protein, with no DNA. In all, the sample yields about 40,000 distinct CDR3 sequences. Details on this clonotype: Its antigen is undetermined.

The origin of this receptor is a human donor in good health. Some clones in this sample may be carry-over from other donors' samples. The chain uses TRBV7-9 and TRBJ2-1; the D call of TRBD1 rests on TCRdb alone, since no DNA is present to check it. Source material: memory CD8+ T cells from blood. CDR3 amino acids: CASSPTGGIGNEQFF.